Listed below are T cell receptor beta chains from one sample, sequenced in a study of shared clonotypes between healthy human individuals. TCRdb's copy holds only in-frame clones and misses some; the assay was immunoSEQ multiplex PCR. The data show more than 1,200,000 clones, with about 98.5% seen just once and approximately 0.38% held by the top ten. The sequencing sample was made of naive CD4+ T cells sorted from blood. These receptors were obtained from a man younger than 40 in good health. CDR3s include the opening cysteine and the closing phenylalanine or tryptophan. Fields, in order: CDR3 DNA, CDR3 protein, clone size, J gene, V gene, D gene. D genes are given only for firm matches. Not every row has a clone size; where given, it reads once, few, many or a size class.

TGTGCCAGTAGTATGAGGGAATTCGTTACGCAGTATTTT,CASSMREFVTQYF,.,TRBJ2-3,TRBV19,.
TGTGCCACCCGGCGTTGGGGTGAAAAACTGTTTTTT,CATRRWGEKLFF,.,TRBJ1-4,TRBV28,.
TGTGCCAGCAGCTTGAGGGATGAGCGGTCAGGCCGCAATGAGCAGTTCTTC,CASSLRDERSGRNEQFF,.,TRBJ2-1,TRBV11-3,.
TGTGCCAGCAGCAAAGTCCGGGCCCTGGTAGCGGGACCTAACACCGGGGAGCTGTTTTTT,CASSKVRALVAGPNTGELFF,.,TRBJ2-2,TRBV21-1,.
TGTGCCAGCAGCTTAACCACTCTAGCGGGCGCCAGCAGGCATGAGCAGTTCTTC,CASSLTTLAGASRHEQFF,.,TRBJ2-1,TRBV7-3,TRBD2
TGTGCCAGCACCCCAATGGGGCAGGGTTTGGAGACCCAGTACTTC,CASTPMGQGLETQYF,.,TRBJ2-5,TRBV5-6,.
TGTGCCAGCAGCCGCTACAATGAGCAGTTCTTC,CASSRYNEQFF,.,TRBJ2-1,TRBV7-9,.
TGTGCCAGCAGTTTAGTGGGAGATCCCTACGAGCAGTACTTC,CASSLVGDPYEQYF,.,TRBJ2-7,TRBV28,.
TGTGCCAGCAGCACATATGGGTGGAAAGGCACAGATACGCAGTATTTT,CASSTYGWKGTDTQYF,.,TRBJ2-3,TRBV28,.
TGTGCCAGCAGTCTACGACAGGGCTCCTACAATGAGCAGTTCTTC,CASSLRQGSYNEQFF,.,TRBJ2-1,TRBV5-5,TRBD1
TGTGCCAGCAGCCGAGACAATAGCAATCAGCCCCAGCATTTT,CASSRDNSNQPQHF,.,TRBJ1-5,TRBV28,.
TGTGCCAGCAGCGCAAACCGGATCGGGAGGAGCTCCTACAATGAGCAGTTCTTC,CASSANRIGRSSYNEQFF,.,TRBJ2-1,TRBV7-9,TRBD2
TGTGCCAGCAGCCCGGGGAGAGGCACTGAAGCTTTCTTT,CASSPGRGTEAFF,once,TRBJ1-1,TRBV7-9,.
TGTGCCAGCAGCCGGAGGGGATCCTACAATGAGCAGTTCTTC,CASSRRGSYNEQFF,.,TRBJ2-1,TRBV7-3,.
TGTGCCAGCAGTGACCTGAGCGGGAGGGCGCAAGAGACCCAGTACTTC,CASSDLSGRAQETQYF,.,TRBJ2-5,TRBV2,TRBD2
TGTGCCAGCAGTGACGGGGGGAGCTCCTACGAGCAGTACTTC,CASSDGGSSYEQYF,few,TRBJ2-7,TRBV6-1,TRBD2
TGTGCCAGCAGCACCTGGGGGGCAACTGGAAACACCATATATTTT,CASSTWGATGNTIYF,once,TRBJ1-3,TRBV9,.
TGTGCCTGGAGAAGCTTGGACAGGGTTTACGAGCAGTACTTC,CAWRSLDRVYEQYF,.,TRBJ2-7,TRBV30,TRBD1
TGTGCCAGCTCACCACAAGGACAGCGCGAGCAGTACTTC,CASSPQGQREQYF,.,TRBJ2-7,TRBV18,.
TGTGCCACCAGCCAAGGGTCGGGCAGGGGGTATAATCAGCCCCAGCATTTT,CATSQGSGRGYNQPQHF,.,TRBJ1-5,TRBV15,TRBD1
TGTAGTGTGGGCGGACGCACCGGGGAGCTGTTTTTT,CSVGGRTGELFF,.,TRBJ2-2,TRBV28,.
TGTGCCAGCAGCGTAGCTAGCGGCCCTTCTCTCTCCTACAATGAGCAGTTCTTC,CASSVASGPSLSYNEQFF,.,TRBJ2-1,TRBV9,TRBD2
TGCGCCAGCAGCTTGGTAGCAGGTGATTCCTACGAGCAGTACTTC,CASSLVAGDSYEQYF,once,TRBJ2-7,TRBV5-1,.
TGTGCCAGCAGGCCGACTAGCGGGAGAGGGGAGCAGTTCTTC,CASRPTSGRGEQFF,once,TRBJ2-1,TRBV2,TRBD2
TGTGCCAGCAGCCCATGGGGACAGGTGATAACCTACGAGCAGTACTTC,CASSPWGQVITYEQYF,.,TRBJ2-7,TRBV11-2,TRBD1
TGCGCCAGCAGGGAGCAAAGAGACACCGGGGAGCTGTTTTTT,CASREQRDTGELFF,.,TRBJ2-2,TRBV10-1,.
TGCGCCAGCACCTACGGCGGGTTGAACACTGAAGCTTTCTTT,CASTYGGLNTEAFF,.,TRBJ1-1,TRBV5-1,.
TGCGCCAGCAGCCAAGACGGCAGGGGGCATGGCTACACCTTC,CASSQDGRGHGYTF,.,TRBJ1-2,TRBV4-3,TRBD1
TGCGCCAGCAGCCCGGGTGTCGGGGAGGAGACCCAGTACTTC,CASSPGVGEETQYF,.,TRBJ2-5,TRBV5-1,.
TGTGCCAGCAGCTTACTACTAGCGGGCACCAATGAGCAGTTCTTC,CASSLLLAGTNEQFF,.,TRBJ2-1,TRBV5-6,TRBD2
TGTGCCACCATGCGGCATGAGCAGTTCTTC,CATMRHEQFF,.,TRBJ2-1,TRBV27,.
TGCAGCGTTAATGAAGGGACTAGCGAATACAATGAGCAGTTCTTC,CSVNEGTSEYNEQFF,.,TRBJ2-1,TRBV29-1,TRBD2
TGTGCCAGCAGCTTAGCCGGGACGGCGGGCTACGAGCAGTACTTC,CASSLAGTAGYEQYF,.,TRBJ2-7,TRBV11-2,.